This TCR beta chain was recorded in a study of T cells in Graves' hyperthyroidism and ophthalmopathy. This clonotype has ten or more counts. V lost 9 bases and J lost 7, with 13 bases in between. Germline assignment: CDR1 MNHEY and CDR2 SVGAGI. The CDR3 consists of 13 residues. Researchers amplified the TCR beta CDR3 regions from RNA transcripts. An initial round of RT-PCR targeting the TCR CDR3 relied on the HTBI primer set. Each CDR3 protein gets one entry after TCRdb re-called the multiplex PCR reads with MiXCR. The sample includes 540,000 or so distinct CDR3 sequences, just over 45% of them seen just once.

J is TRBJ1-6 and V is TRBV6-5, with unresolved D. The clonotype originates from an adult woman with Graves' disease, either hyperthyroidism or ophthalmopathy (not recorded which). The sequencing sample was made of peripheral blood or thyroid tissue (not recorded which). CDR3 amino acids: CASQEGRNSPLHF. In DNA form, the CDR3 reads TGTGCCAGTCAAGAGGGTCGGAATTCACCCCTCCACTTT.